This TCR beta chain was obtained from a study of CD8 T cells in ankylosing spondylitis. TCRdb passed the 5' RACE reads through MiXCR, listing each CDR3 protein once. The sample has about 160,000 distinct CDR3 sequences, 40% to 50% seen once. This clonotype showed up just once. What it binds is unknown. Study-level findings and limits: Disease-linked clones bore a CD8+ phenotype, appearing relatively rarely in peripheral blood.

The receptor was isolated from a male donor with ankylosing spondylitis. The sequenced sample consisted of synovial fluid, either unsorted or a sorted T cell fraction (not recorded which).

The CDR3, as DNA: TGTGCCAGCAGCTTACTGGAAGCAGATACGCAGTATTTT. Translating gives CASSLLEADTQYF. The genes are TRBV7-8 and TRBJ2-3, with D unclear. Germline CDR1 is SGHVS and CDR2 is FQNEAQ. The CDR3 length is 13 residues. V was trimmed by 2 bases and J by 4 bases, leaving 7 bases between them.